The 27 T cell receptor beta chains below were found in one sample sequenced in a study of identical twins. Each CDR3 protein gets one entry after TCRdb re-called the 5' RACE reads with MiXCR. Of approximately 620,000 distinct CDR3 sequences detected, 8.6% appear once; the ten largest clones hold 0.98%. These sequences were also reported in another study, on yellow fever vaccine responses in identical twins.

The sequencing sample was made of PBMCs. These receptors originate from a woman aged 18-30 years in good health.

This clonotype was seen only a few times. V usage is TRBV15 and J usage is TRBJ2-5; D is uncertain. This CDR3 is 16 amino acids long. Looked up from germline, CDR1 is LNHNV and CDR2 is YYDKDF (reference sequence). V gave up 5 bases and J gave up 0 bases, with 16 bases separating them. The CDR3, as DNA: TGTGCCACCAGCTCCCCAGTCGGACGGTACCAAGAGACCCAGTACTTC. Translated, it gives CATSSPVGRYQETQYF.

Many counts were recorded for this clonotype. The V gene is TRBV7-2, the J gene TRBJ2-5, with a possible D match to TRBD1 (5 bases). The CDR3 is 14 residues long. V was shortened by 5 bases and J by 1 base, with 11 bases between the two germline ends. CDR1 is SGHTA and CDR2 is FQGNSA in the germline V gene. CDR3 coding DNA: TGTGCCAGCAGCCCCGCAGGGCCCCAAGAGACCCAGTACTTC. Translating gives CASSPAGPQETQYF.

In this sample, this clonotype turned up a few times. The genes are TRBV7-9 and TRBJ2-1, with 9 bases fitting TRBD2. V shed 2 bases, J shed 5 bases, and the junction held 4 bases outside the gene matches. Germline CDR1 reads SEHNR; CDR2 reads FQNEAQ (reference sequence). The CDR3 consists of 15 residues. Here the CDR3 reads CASSLLAGTNNEQFF. DNA of the CDR3: TGTGCCAGCAGCTTACTAGCGGGAACTAACAATGAGCAGTTCTTC.

The CDR3 DNA follows: TGTGCCAGCGGCGAGACAGGGGGAAAATTGTCCTACGAGCAGTACTTC. Protein sequence: CASGETGGKLSYEQYF. This chain joins TRBV2 and TRBJ2-7; 9 positions match TRBD1. Germline CDR1 is SNHLY and CDR2 is FYNNEI. The CDR3 totals 16 residues. The trim removed 8 bases at V and 1 base at J, leaving 12 bases unmatched. The complete variable domain, with remaining parts taken from reference TRBV2 and TRBJ2-7, reads EPEVTQTPSHQVTQMGQEVILRCVPISNHLYFYWYRQILGQKVEFLVSFYNNEISEKSEIFDDQFSVERPDGSNFTLKIRSTKLEDSAMYFCASGETGGKLSYEQYFGPGTRLTVT.

In its sample, this clonotype was seen a few times. This chain joins TRBV11-2 and TRBJ2-3; the match to TRBD2 covers 7 bases. Germline CDR1 is SGHAT and CDR2 is FQNNGV. The trim removed 3 bases at V and 4 bases at J, leaving 7 bases unmatched. The CDR3 is 15 amino acids. The CDR3 coding sequence is TGTGCCAGCAGCTTTTGGCTAGCGGTGCCAGATACGCAGTATTTT. Encoded protein: CASSFWLAVPDTQYF.

The CDR3 DNA reads as TGTGCCAGCAGCCCGGGGACTAGCGGGAGGCTCCAAGAGACCCAGTACTTC. Translation gives CASSPGTSGRLQETQYF. The chain joins TRBV4-2 to TRBJ2-5; TRBD2 matches at 15 bases. The CDR3 contains 17 residues. Germline loops: CDR1 LGHNA, CDR2 YNFKEQ. After removal of 4 bases from V and 1 base from J, the junction contained 4 bases not matched to a gene.

At least ten counts were recorded for this clonotype. The CDR3 DNA follows: TGTGCCAGCTCACCACCGTTGCGGGATGAGCAGTTCTTC. It specifies CASSPPLRDEQFF. The chain is built from TRBV18 and TRBJ2-1, with D maybe TRBD2 (5 bases). This CDR3 has 13 amino acids. Per the germline V gene, CDR1 is KGHSH and CDR2 is LQKENI. Trimming removed 0 bases from V and 8 bases from J, with 8 bases in between.

The chain employs TRBV24-1 and TRBJ2-6; D gene uncertain. CDR1 and CDR2 (germline): KGHDR, SFDVKD. CDR3 length: 14 residues. The V and J ends lost 10 bases and 4 bases respectively, with 13 bases between them. CDR3: CATSSDHGANVLTF. In nucleotides, the CDR3 is TGTGCCACTTCATCGGACCACGGGGCCAACGTCCTGACTTTC.

The chain recombines TRBV7-3 with TRBJ1-1, with 7 bases lining up with TRBD1. V lost 5 bases to trimming and J lost 4 bases; unmatched junction nucleotides: 10. Germline V gene data show CDR1 as SGHTA and CDR2 as FQGTGA. This CDR3 contains 15 residues. The CDR3 DNA is TGTGCCAGCAGCCCAAACAGGGGAGCAGCCACTGAAGCTTTCTTT. Its translation is CASSPNRGAATEAFF.

This clonotype came up many times. This chain uses TRBV20-1 with TRBJ2-7, with 8 bases that match TRBD2. Per germline, CDR1 DFQATT and CDR2 SNEGSKA (reference sequence). The junction had 8 bases not matched to a gene; V was cut back by 6 bases and J by 1 base. The CDR3 extends over 14 amino acids. Written as DNA, the CDR3 is TGCAGTGCGGATACTAGCGGCCAATCCTACGAGCAGTACTTC. Its protein is CSADTSGQSYEQYF.

In nucleotides, the CDR3 is TGCGCCAGCAGCCAAGACGGTACTAGCGTCCCATACAATGAGCAGTTCTTC. Its translation: CASSQDGTSVPYNEQFF. V and J are TRBV4-3 and TRBJ2-1; 7 bases line up with TRBD2. CDR1 LGHNA and CDR2 YSLEER come from the germline V gene. CDR3 length: 17 residues. The ends lost 0 bases at V and 4 bases at J; junction bases unmatched: 9.

The J gene is TRBJ2-4, the V gene TRBV20-1; D is possibly TRBD2 (6 bases). V lost 6 bases to trimming and J lost 0 bases, with 12 bases between them. CDR1 is DFQATT and CDR2 is SNEGSKA in the germline V gene (reference sequence). The CDR3 consists of 14 residues. The CDR3 loop reads CSAWGDIAKNIQYF. The CDR3 nucleotides read TGCAGTGCGTGGGGGGATATAGCCAAAAACATTCAGTACTTC.

This clonotype was counted a few times. The chain uses TRBV28 and TRBJ2-7; D is ambiguous. The CDR3 extends over 18 amino acids. From germline, CDR1 is MDHEN and CDR2 SYDVKM. The ends were cut back, 4 bases at V and 0 bases at J, with 22 bases in the middle. Here the CDR3 reads CASSSVLLRGDNSYEQYF. Written as DNA, the CDR3 is TGTGCCAGCAGTTCAGTCCTTTTAAGAGGTGATAACTCCTACGAGCAGTACTTC.

This clonotype has only a few counts. The CDR3 nucleotides read TGTGCCATATCGCTGACAGGGACGGGGGCAGATACGCAGTATTTT. It specifies CAISLTGTGADTQYF. The chain has TRBV10-3 and TRBJ2-3; tentative D call: TRBD1 (7 bases). Germline V gives CDR1 ENHRY, CDR2 SYGVKD. The CDR3 contains 15 residues. V lost 9 bases to trimming and J lost 4 bases, with 20 bases between them.

This rearrangement joins TRBV5-8 to TRBJ2-5, with D perhaps TRBD1 (6 bases). CDR1 SGHTS and CDR2 YDEGEE come from the germline V gene. Trimming pared 0 bases from V and 2 bases from J, leaving 11 bases between. The length of the CDR3 is 15 residues. The CDR3 DNA sequence: TGTGCCAGCAGCTTGGGTCGCAGGGGTCAAGAGACCCAGTACTTC. It yields the protein CASSLGRRGQETQYF.

This clonotype has just a few counts. The chain couples TRBV5-1 to TRBJ2-1; tentative D call: TRBD1 (6 bases). Germline loops: CDR1 SGHRS, CDR2 YFSETQ. Trimming stripped 0 bases from V and 4 bases from J, with 14 bases between. The CDR3 totals 16 residues. The CDR3, as DNA: TGCGCCAGCAGCTTGGCATTGAGGGACACATACAATGAGCAGTTCTTC. Protein product: CASSLALRDTYNEQFF.

This clonotype was counted many times. This chain joins TRBV10-3 and TRBJ2-5; TRBD1 matches 8 bases. Germline lookup yields CDR1 ENHRY and CDR2 SYGVKD. The CDR3 covers 15 residues. Trimming removed 3 bases from V and 4 bases from J; junction bases left unmatched: 7. CDR3 DNA: TGTGCCATCAGTGACTCCTCGACAGGGGCAGAGACCCAGTACTTC. This translates into CAISDSSTGAETQYF.

Ten or more counts support this clonotype. This chain links TRBV29-1 with TRBJ2-7; no clear D gene. CDR1 is SQVTM and CDR2 is ANQGSEA in the germline V gene. The CDR3 is 12 residues long. Trimming took 2 bases from V and 1 from J, leaving 6 bases between them. The CDR3 sequence is CSVESGSYEQYF. The CDR3 nucleotides are TGCAGCGTTGAATCCGGTTCCTACGAGCAGTACTTC.

The sample holds many counts of this clonotype. The chain combines TRBV15 with TRBJ2-7; 10 bases agree with TRBD1. CDR3 length: 15 residues. Looked up from germline, CDR1 is LNHNV and CDR2 is YYDKDF (reference sequence). V was pared by 4 bases and J by 2 bases, with 5 bases of the junction left unmatched. DNA for the CDR3: TGTGCCACCAGCAACTGGGACAGGGGCACCTACGAGCAGTACTTC. This translates into CATSNWDRGTYEQYF. The full variable domain, with the rest looked up from reference TRBV15 and TRBJ2-7, is DAMVIQNPRYQVTQFGKPVTLSCSQTLNHNVMYWYQQKSSQAPKLLFHYYDKDFNNEADTPDNFQSRRPNTSFCFLDIRSPGLGDTAMYLCATSNWDRGTYEQYFGPGTRLTVT.

This clonotype was observed a few times. The rearrangement links TRBV7-2 to TRBJ2-2; 11 nucleotides match TRBD1. Germline CDR1 and CDR2: SGHTA and FQGNSA. The CDR3 sequence is 16 residues long. After removal of 3 bases from V and 7 bases from J, the junction contained 7 bases not matched to a gene. CDR3 coding DNA: TGTGCCAGCAGCTTCCGGGACAGGGGGTCTAACGGGGAGCTGTTTTTT. Amino acids: CASSFRDRGSNGELFF.

Only a few counts were recorded for this clonotype. The chain is built from TRBV7-8 and TRBJ2-1; TRBD2 agrees at 7 bases. The CDR3 totals 16 residues. CDR1 is SGHVS, CDR2 FQNEAQ, per germline. Unmatched junction bases numbered 7, after V lost 1 base and J lost 4 bases. The CDR3 DNA reads as TGTGCCAGCAGCTTAGATCTCCCTAGCGGATACAATGAGCAGTTCTTC. Protein sequence: CASSLDLPSGYNEQFF.

This clonotype was counted a few times. The chain uses TRBV20-1 and TRBJ2-1; 8 bases agree with TRBD2. Trimming at V came to 3 bases and at J to 7 bases, leaving 11 bases not matched to a gene. Germline V gene data show CDR1 as DFQATT and CDR2 as SNEGSKA (reference sequence). The CDR3 has 15 amino acids. DNA for the CDR3: TGCAGTGCTAGTGGAACTAGCGGAGTCCCTAATGAGCAGTTCTTC. Translation gives CSASGTSGVPNEQFF.

This clonotype was picked up a small number of times. CDR3 DNA: TGCAGTGCTAGAGATCCTACAAGGAATGAGCAGTTCTTC. Protein product: CSARDPTRNEQFF. This sequence joins TRBV20-1 and TRBJ2-1; D remains ambiguous. The CDR3 is 13 amino acids. Germline V CDR1 and CDR2: DFQATT, SNEGSKA (reference sequence). Deletions cut 0 bases from V and 7 bases from J, with 10 bases between.

The rearrangement uses TRBV25-1 and TRBJ2-7, with a tentative D call TRBD2 (6 bases). The ends were cut back, 7 bases at V and 2 bases at J, with 15 bases in the middle. The CDR3 is 14 residues long. The germline V gene has CDR1 MGHDK and CDR2 SYGVNS. CDR3 region: CASIGRGLPYEQYF. For the CDR3, the DNA is TGTGCCAGCATCGGAAGGGGACTCCCCTACGAGCAGTACTTC.

In its sample, this clonotype was seen a few times. A much larger clone sits a single nucleotide away, making a read error possible. The chain is built from TRBV5-1 and TRBJ2-7; 12 nucleotides match TRBD2. There are 17 residues in the CDR3. V shed 4 bases and J 2 bases; nucleotides not matched to a gene: 10. Germline CDR1 and CDR2: SGHRS and YFSETQ. The CDR3: CASSLGLAGMPPYEQYF. CDR3 bases: TGCGCCAGCAGCCTTGGACTAGCGGGGATGCCCCCCTACGAGCAGTACTTC.

V is TRBV12-3 or TRBV12-4 and J is TRBJ2-1, with TRBD2 identical over 8 bases. With 5 bases clipped from V and 10 bases from J, the junction kept 10 bases outside the gene matches. The CDR3 consists of 14 residues. The CDR3 coding sequence is TGTGCCAGCAGTGCAACGCCCGTAGCGGGGGAGCAGTTCTTC. Translated, it gives CASSATPVAGEQFF.

V gene TRBV7-9 combines with J gene TRBJ2-1; TRBD2 matches at 10 bases. V lost 3 bases to trimming and J lost 5 bases; unmatched junction nucleotides: 10. The CDR3 loop spans 17 amino acids. CDR1 and CDR2 from the germline V gene are SEHNR and FQNEAQ (reference sequence). CDR3 amino acids: CASSFGSLAGDHNEQFF. The CDR3 nucleotides are TGTGCCAGCAGCTTTGGATCCCTAGCGGGGGACCACAATGAGCAGTTCTTC.